This entry is about one TCR beta chain. Sequencing used immunoSEQ multiplex PCR; TCRdb keeps in-frame clones, though not all of them. The repertoire holds some 220,000 clones, with approximately 83% as singletons. The data derive from a study of blood T cell repertoires in COVID-19. Study-wide background: Material from acute and convalescent COVID-19 was sourced from the United States, Italy and Spain.

Germline V lookup: CDR1 ENHRY, CDR2 SYGVKD. The CDR3 covers 18 residues. The V and J ends lost 2 bases and 0 bases, in that order; junction bases with no gene match: 5. The chain couples TRBV10-3 to TRBJ2-1, with TRBD2 matching over 12 bases. This sequence was found in a human donor in a cohort sampled during active COVID-19. Sequences were obtained from peripheral blood. The DNA for the CDR3 is TGTGCCATCAGTGAGGGGGGACTAGCGGGCCTCTCCTACAATGAGCAGTTCTTC. Encoded protein: CAISEGGLAGLSYNEQFF.